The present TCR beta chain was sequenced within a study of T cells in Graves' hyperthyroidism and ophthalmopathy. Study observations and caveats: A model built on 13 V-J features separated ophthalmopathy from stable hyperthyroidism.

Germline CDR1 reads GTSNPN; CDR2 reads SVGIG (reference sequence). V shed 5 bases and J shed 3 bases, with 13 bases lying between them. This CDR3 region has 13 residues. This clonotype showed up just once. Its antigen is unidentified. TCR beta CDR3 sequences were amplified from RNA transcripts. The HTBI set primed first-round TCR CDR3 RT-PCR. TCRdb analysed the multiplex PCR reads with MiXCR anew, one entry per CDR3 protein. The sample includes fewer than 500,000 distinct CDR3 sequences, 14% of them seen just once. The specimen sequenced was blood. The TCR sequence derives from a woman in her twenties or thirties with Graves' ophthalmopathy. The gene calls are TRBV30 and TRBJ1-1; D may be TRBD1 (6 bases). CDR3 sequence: CAWGGGADTEAFF. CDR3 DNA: TGTGCCTGGGGAGGGGGGGCTGACACTGAAGCTTTCTTT.